The present T cell receptor (beta chain) was sequenced within a study of T cells in Graves' hyperthyroidism and ophthalmopathy. The V gene lost 4 bases and the J gene lost 7 bases, with 11 bases spanning the gap. Germline V gene data show CDR1 as LGHNA and CDR2 as YNFKEQ. This CDR3 contains 13 residues. Notes on the study in general: Expanded thyroid clonotypes (above 0.001) were mostly also found in blood. Ophthalmopathy was predicted by the model a median of roughly 6.7 months ahead of onset. In simple terms, a model built on 13 V-J features told ophthalmopathy apart from stable hyperthyroidism.

This clonotype was observed a handful of times. The antigen is unknown. What was amplified from RNA transcripts were TCR beta CDR3 regions. The HTBI primer set drove a first-round RT-PCR of the TCR CDR3. MiXCR, run by TCRdb on the multiplex PCR reads, gives a single entry per CDR3 protein. Among hundreds of thousands of distinct CDR3 sequences listed, approximately 15% were seen once. V gene TRBV4-2 combines with J gene TRBJ1-5, with D unclear. The sequence was obtained from a woman in her thirties with Graves' hyperthyroidism that later progressed to Graves' ophthalmopathy. Sequencing used blood. CDR3 sequence (DNA): TGTGCCAGCAGCCCCGGTGATTTCCAGCCCCAGCATTTT. Encoded protein: CASSPGDFQPQHF.